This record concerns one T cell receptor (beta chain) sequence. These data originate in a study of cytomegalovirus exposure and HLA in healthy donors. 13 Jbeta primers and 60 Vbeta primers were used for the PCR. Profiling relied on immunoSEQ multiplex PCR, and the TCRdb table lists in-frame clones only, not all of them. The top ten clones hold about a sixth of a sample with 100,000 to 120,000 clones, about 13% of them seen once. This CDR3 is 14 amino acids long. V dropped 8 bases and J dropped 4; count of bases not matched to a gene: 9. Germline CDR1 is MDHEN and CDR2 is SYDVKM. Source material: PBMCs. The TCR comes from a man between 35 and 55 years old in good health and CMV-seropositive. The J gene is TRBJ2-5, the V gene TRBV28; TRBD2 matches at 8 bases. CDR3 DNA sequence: TGTGCCAGCCGGGGGGGTAGTGTCGGAGAGACCCAGTACTTC. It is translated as CASRGGSVGETQYF.